Below are 31 T cell receptor beta chains sequenced from a single sample in a study of blood T cells in healthy people across ages (dated by TCRdb to the mid-2010s). Library preparation was by 5' RACE. The instrument given in TCRdb is Illumina HiSeq 2500. The second PCR ran for about 6 to 12 cycles and used a J-beta primer mix along with a sample-barcoded 5' primer. In TCRdb, the public reads were trimmed at Q25 with fastp and aligned with MiXCR, with productive beta chains retained. Records with the same CDR3 protein are collapsed into one entry carrying the most frequent genes and DNA. This sample lists about 2 million distinct CDR3 sequences; 49% were detected once. The ten largest account for over 2% of the sample. Sequences were obtained from blood. The receptors here all came from a woman aged 40 to 50 in good health.

In its sample, this clonotype was seen a few times. This rearrangement joins TRBV20-1 to TRBJ2-7; D tentatively reads TRBD1 or TRBD2 (6 bases each). This CDR3 is built from 14 residues. The germline V gene has CDR1 DFQATT and CDR2 SNEGSKA (reference sequence). V lost 3 bases to trimming and J lost 2 bases, with 14 bases between them. CDR3 residues: CSASGGRFTYEQYF. The DNA for the CDR3 is TGCAGTGCTAGTGGGGGGCGATTCACCTACGAGCAGTACTTC.

This clonotype came up once. The rearrangement joins TRBV3-1 to TRBJ2-6; tentatively, D is TRBD1 or TRBD2 (5 bases each). The CDR3 loop spans 19 amino acids. Germline values: CDR1 LGHDT, CDR2 YNNKEL (reference sequence). With 0 bases removed from V and 2 bases from J, the gap between germline ends came to 17 bases. CDR3 DNA: TGTGCCAGCAGCCAAGACCGGCAGGGAGCCCGTCCTGGGGCCAACGTCCTGACTTTC. Encoded protein: CASSQDRQGARPGANVLTF.

The J gene is TRBJ2-7, the V gene TRBV6-2 or TRBV6-3; 11 bases are shared with TRBD2. The better agreement between TRBJ2-5 and the DNA end casts doubt on the J call. This CDR3 is built from 17 residues. From germline, CDR1 is MNHEY and CDR2 SVGEGT. The CDR3 DNA reads TGTGCCAGCAGTTACTCGAGCGGGACTAGCGGCCGGGGGACCCAGTACTTC. Protein: CASSYSSGTSGRGTQYF.

V usage is TRBV11-2 and J usage is TRBJ2-5; a weak D match, TRBD1 (5 bases). Germline V gene data show CDR1 as SGHAT and CDR2 as FQNNGV. This CDR3 has 17 amino acids. Trimming left V 0 bases short and J 11 bases short, with 25 bases between. CDR3 sequence (DNA): TGTGCCAGCAGCTTAGAGCGAGTCGCAGGGTTTTACAATGAGCAGTACTTC. Encoded protein: CASSLERVAGFYNEQYF. Looking up the rest from reference TRBV11-2 and TRBJ2-5 gives the full variable domain: EAGVAQSPRYKIIEKRQSVAFWCNPISGHATLYWYQQILGQGPKLLIQFQNNGVVDDSQLPKDRFSAERLKGVDSTLKIQPAKLEDSAVYLCASSLERVAGFYNEQYFGPGTRLLVL.

This clonotype appeared a few times. The V gene is TRBV5-1, the J gene TRBJ2-1, with D perhaps matching TRBD2 (5 bases). The V gene lost 4 bases and the J gene lost 9 bases, with 11 bases spanning the gap. The CDR3 loop spans 12 amino acids. The V gene's germline CDR1 is SGHRS and CDR2 YFSETQ. The CDR3 sequence is CASSPGIVEQFF. In nucleotides, the CDR3 is TGCGCCAGCAGCCCCGGGATCGTTGAGCAGTTCTTC.

The chain recombines TRBV5-1 with TRBJ2-7; D could derive from TRBD1 or TRBD2 (5 bases each). CDR3 length: 15 residues. Germline V gene lookup returns CDR1 SGHRS and CDR2 YFSETQ. V was shortened by 5 bases and J by 2 bases, with 17 bases between the two germline ends. CDR3 loop: CASRLRDLKAYEQYF. CDR3 nucleotides: TGCGCCAGCAGGCTCCGGGACCTCAAAGCCTACGAGCAGTACTTC.

This chain uses TRBV27 with TRBJ1-4; TRBD1 aligns across 9 bases. Germline loops: CDR1 MNHEY, CDR2 SMNVEV (reference sequence). V trimming: 0 bases; J trimming: 10 bases; junction bases outside the gene matches: 12. The CDR3 length is 17 residues. CDR3 region: CASSLSMGTGSSAKLFF. CDR3 coding DNA: TGTGCCAGCAGTTTATCAATGGGGACAGGGTCGAGCGCAAAACTGTTTTTT.

This chain links TRBV2 with TRBJ2-1; no clear D. Trimming took off 4 bases at V and 5 bases at J, with 9 bases between the two ends. CDR3 length equals 13 residues. Germline V gives CDR1 SNHLY, CDR2 FYNNEI. The CDR3 DNA is TGTGCCAGCAGTGGGCAGGCCAACAATGAGCAGTTCTTC. It is translated as CASSGQANNEQFF.

This clonotype appeared a few times. The gene calls are TRBV18 and TRBJ1-6, with TRBD1 matching 11 bases. The germline CDR1 and CDR2 sequences are KGHSH and LQKENI. This CDR3 has 15 amino acids. The junction had 4 bases not matched to a gene; V was cut back by 2 bases and J by 10 bases. CDR3 nucleotide sequence: TGTGCCAGCTCACCAGGACAGGGGGCCCTCTCACCCCTCCACTTT. Residues: CASSPGQGALSPLHF.

The chain recombines TRBV5-5 with TRBJ2-3; D may correspond to TRBD1 or TRBD2 (5 bases each). The CDR3 is 14 amino acids. Trimming took 1 base from V and 3 from J, leaving 9 bases between them. Germline lookup yields CDR1 SGHKS and CDR2 YYEKEE (reference sequence). This chain's CDR3 is CASSLRGETDTQYF. The CDR3 bases are TGTGCCAGCAGCTTGAGAGGGGAGACAGATACGCAGTATTTT.

This chain uses TRBV10-3 with TRBJ2-3; either TRBD1 or TRBD2 may supply D (6 bases each). Germline V gives CDR1 ENHRY, CDR2 SYGVKD. Trimming took off 8 bases at V and 2 bases at J, with 11 bases between the two ends. This CDR3 region has 13 residues. The CDR3 sequence is CAIAGQPTDTQYF. DNA of the CDR3: TGTGCCATCGCGGGACAACCCACAGATACGCAGTATTTT.

This clonotype was observed a handful of times. The CDR3 coding sequence is TGCAGTGCTAGAGATGGATCGCAGGCGAACCAAGAGACCCAGTACTTC. Its protein is CSARDGSQANQETQYF. The V call is TRBV20-1, the J call TRBJ2-5; D call uncertain. With 0 bases removed from V and 0 bases from J, the gap between germline ends came to 14 bases. Germline CDR1 is DFQATT and CDR2 is SNEGSKA (reference sequence). This CDR3 is 16 amino acids long.

CDR3 amino acids: CASISRGARRKDQPQHF. The DNA of the CDR3 is TGTGCCAGCATCTCCAGGGGGGCTCGGCGAAAAGATCAGCCCCAGCATTTT. The chain employs TRBV3-1 and TRBJ1-5, with TRBD1 matching 7 bases. V shed 7 bases and J 5 bases; nucleotides not matched to a gene: 17. Germline V lookup: CDR1 LGHDT, CDR2 YNNKEL (reference sequence). The CDR3 sequence is 17 residues long.

This chain uses TRBV6-5 with TRBJ2-7; D gene ambiguous. CDR3 size: 11 residues. The germline V gene has CDR1 MNHEY and CDR2 SVGAGI. V was pared by 10 bases and J by 3 bases, with 10 bases between. As DNA, the CDR3 is TGTGCCACCTACATGGGCTACGAGCAGTACTTC. Amino acids: CATYMGYEQYF.

This clonotype was seen a few times. This sequence joins TRBV7-2 and TRBJ2-3; TRBD2 matches at 9 bases. Unmatched junction bases numbered 10, after V lost 3 bases and J lost 0 bases. Germline V gene sequence: CDR1 SGHTA, CDR2 FQGNSA. The CDR3 loop spans 18 amino acids. The CDR3 loop is CASSLPSGETTSTDTQYF. In DNA form, the CDR3 reads TGTGCCAGCAGCTTGCCTAGCGGGGAGACAACTAGCACAGATACGCAGTATTTT.

The V call is TRBV9, the J call TRBJ1-2; D call uncertain. The length of the CDR3 is 12 residues. Deletions cut 5 bases from V and 5 bases from J, with 10 bases between. Per the germline V gene, CDR1 is SGDLS and CDR2 is YYNGEE. CDR3 in amino acids: CASRAAPYGYTF. CDR3 bases: TGTGCCAGCAGGGCCGCCCCGTATGGCTACACCTTC.

This clonotype was detected a few times. The chain carries TRBV18 and TRBJ2-5; unclear D gene. Germline CDR1 KGHSH, CDR2 LQKENI. Trimming left V 1 base short and J 3 bases short, with 3 bases between. The CDR3 loop spans 12 amino acids. CDR3: CASSPLEETQYF. CDR3 nucleotide sequence: TGTGCCAGCTCACCACTGGAAGAGACCCAGTACTTC. Supplemented by reference TRBV18 and TRBJ2-5, the full variable domain reads NAGVMQNPRHLVRRRGQEARLRCSPMKGHSHVYWYRQLPEEGLKFMVYLQKENIIDESGMPKERFSAEFPKEGPSILRIQQVVRGDSAAYFCASSPLEETQYFGPGTRLLVL.

The V and J genes are TRBV6-5 and TRBJ2-2; maybe TRBD2 (6 bases). V gave up 4 bases and J gave up 6 bases, with 9 bases separating them. CDR1 and CDR2 (germline): MNHEY, SVGAGI. The CDR3 extends over 13 amino acids. The DNA for the CDR3 is TGTGCCAGCAGTTTGGGAGGTTCCGGGGAGCTGTTTTTT. Protein product: CASSLGGSGELFF.

This clonotype was recorded a few times. The rearrangement joins TRBV27 to TRBJ2-3; 8 nucleotides match TRBD1. The CDR3 sequence is 16 residues long. Per germline, CDR1 MNHEY and CDR2 SMNVEV (reference sequence). Trimming removed 2 bases from V and 1 base from J; junction bases left unmatched: 5. CDR3 sequence: CASSLIRGQGTDTQYF. The CDR3 DNA reads as TGTGCCAGCAGTTTAATCAGGGGGCAAGGCACAGATACGCAGTATTTT.

The V call is TRBV7-2, the J call TRBJ2-1, with a weak D call TRBD2 (6 bases). Looked up from germline, CDR1 is SGHTA and CDR2 is FQGNSA. With 7 bases removed from V and 7 bases from J, the gap between germline ends came to 26 bases. The length of the CDR3 is 17 residues. The CDR3 region has the DNA TGTGCCAGCACCTACGGCCTAGGGAAAGGGACTTTTAATGAGCAGTTCTTC. Encoded protein: CASTYGLGKGTFNEQFF.

The rearrangement uses TRBV5-1 and TRBJ1-5; D may be TRBD1 (6 bases). Trimming took off 3 bases at V and 3 bases at J, with 13 bases between the two ends. This CDR3 spans 15 amino acids. Germline CDR1 SGHRS, CDR2 YFSETQ. CDR3 nucleotide sequence: TGCGCCAGCAGCTCAACAGGGTCGACCAATCAGCCCCAGCATTTT. This encodes CASSSTGSTNQPQHF.

This clonotype was seen only once. The chain employs TRBV5-1 and TRBJ2-1; 9 bases are a match to TRBD2. The V segment lost 4 bases and the J segment 7 bases; nucleotides outside the gene matches: 9. The CDR3 is 15 amino acids. Germline CDR1 and CDR2: SGHRS and YFSETQ. As DNA, the CDR3 is TGCGCCAGCAGCCGGGAAGGGCTAGCGGGGAATGAGCAGTTCTTC. This sequence encodes CASSREGLAGNEQFF.

V is TRBV7-9 and J is TRBJ2-7; a possible D gene is TRBD1 (5 bases). CDR1 is SEHNR, CDR2 FQNEAQ, per germline (reference sequence). The CDR3 is 13 residues long. The V gene lost 6 bases and the J gene lost 2 bases, with 11 bases spanning the gap. This CDR3 reads CASSGRTTYEQYF. CDR3 nucleotides: TGTGCCAGCAGTGGTAGGACAACCTACGAGCAGTACTTC. The full variable domain, in which reference TRBV7-9 and TRBJ2-7 provide the parts outside the CDR3, is DTGVSQNPRHKITKRGQNVTFRCDPISEHNRLYWYRQTLGQGPEFLTYFQNEAQLEKSRLLSDRFSAERPKGSFSTLEIQRTEQGDSAMYLCASSGRTTYEQYFGPGTRLTVT.

The chain combines TRBV15 with TRBJ1-2; a possible D gene is TRBD1 (6 bases). Germline CDR1 LNHNV, CDR2 YYDKDF (reference sequence). Trimming stripped 5 bases from V and 6 bases from J, with 19 bases between. The CDR3 contains 15 residues. In DNA form, the CDR3 reads TGTGCCACCAGCGGCCGAACCACAGGGAAGAATGGCTACACCTTC. Its protein is CATSGRTTGKNGYTF.

The V gene is TRBV20-1, the J gene TRBJ2-7; D is ambiguous. The CDR3 spans 12 residues. Germline CDR1 and CDR2: DFQATT and SNEGSKA (reference sequence). V was trimmed by 0 bases and J by 6 bases, leaving 9 bases between them. CDR3 region: CSARERLGEQYF. DNA for the CDR3: TGCAGTGCTAGAGAGCGCTTGGGCGAGCAGTACTTC.

The chain combines TRBV7-8 with TRBJ1-2; 7 bases match TRBD1. Trimming at V came to 1 base and at J to 4 bases, leaving 9 bases not matched to a gene. The CDR3 loop spans 16 amino acids. CDR1 and CDR2 (germline): SGHVS, FQNEAQ. The CDR3 sequence is CASSLGAGGIGYGYTF. CDR3 DNA sequence: TGTGCCAGCAGCTTAGGTGCAGGGGGGATCGGCTATGGCTACACCTTC.

J is TRBJ2-1 and V is TRBV4-1; 10 bases are a match to TRBD2. CDR1 MGHRA and CDR2 YSYEKL come from the germline V gene. The CDR3 loop spans 16 amino acids. J was trimmed by 3 bases and V by 4 bases; bases with no gene match: 6. Here the CDR3 reads CASSLSGGQYYNEQFF. Here the CDR3 DNA reads TGCGCCAGCAGCCTTAGCGGGGGGCAGTACTACAATGAGCAGTTCTTC.

This clonotype was counted a few times. The chain employs TRBV6-1 and TRBJ2-7; the match to TRBD2 covers 7 bases. Germline V gene data show CDR1 as MNHNS and CDR2 as SASEGT. J was trimmed by 2 bases and V by 3 bases; bases with no gene match: 7. The CDR3 runs 15 residues. The CDR3 nucleotides read TGTGCCAGCAGTGACCCGAGCGGGGCCGCCTACGAGCAGTACTTC. Residues: CASSDPSGAAYEQYF.

The chain carries TRBV4-3 and TRBJ1-2; TRBD1 is a possible D gene (5 bases). This CDR3 comprises 14 residues. CDR1 and CDR2 from the germline V gene are LGHNA and YSLEER. Trimming cost V 5 bases and J 0 bases, with 10 bases left between them. CDR3 nucleotide sequence: TGCGCCAGCAGCTACCCGGGGGCTAACTATGGCTACACCTTC. Encoded protein: CASSYPGANYGYTF.

This clonotype was seen only a few times. The chain carries TRBV2 and TRBJ1-1; a possible D gene is TRBD1 (5 bases). The CDR3 totals 14 residues. Trimming cost V 7 bases and J 6 bases, with 18 bases left between them. Germline lookup yields CDR1 SNHLY and CDR2 FYNNEI. The CDR3 protein is CASKYSPTGAEAFF. The CDR3 nucleotides are TGTGCCAGCAAGTATAGCCCCACAGGCGCTGAAGCTTTCTTT.

This clonotype has a handful of counts. The chain combines TRBV6-5 with TRBJ2-5, with D possibly matching TRBD2 (6 bases). The CDR3 covers 15 residues. CDR1 and CDR2 from the germline V gene are MNHEY and SVGAGI. V lost 0 bases, J lost 4 bases, and 12 bases lay in between. CDR3 in amino acids: CASSYSTRVLETQYF. CDR3 nucleotide sequence: TGTGCCAGCAGTTACTCGACTAGGGTTCTAGAGACCCAGTACTTC.